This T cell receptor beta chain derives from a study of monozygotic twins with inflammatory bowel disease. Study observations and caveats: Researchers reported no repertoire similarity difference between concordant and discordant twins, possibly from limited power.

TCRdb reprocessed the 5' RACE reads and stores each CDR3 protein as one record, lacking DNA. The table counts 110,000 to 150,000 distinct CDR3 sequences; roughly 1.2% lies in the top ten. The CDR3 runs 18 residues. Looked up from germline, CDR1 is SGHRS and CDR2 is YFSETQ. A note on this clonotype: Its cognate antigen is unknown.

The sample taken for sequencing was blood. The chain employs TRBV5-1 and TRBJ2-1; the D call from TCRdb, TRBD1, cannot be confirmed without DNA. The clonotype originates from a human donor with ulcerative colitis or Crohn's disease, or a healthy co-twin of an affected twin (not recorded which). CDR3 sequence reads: CASSLTLLTGASYNEQFF.